Given below is one TCR beta chain in context. What it binds is unknown. The CDR3 has 15 amino acids. V was clipped by 8 bases and J by 0 bases, with 14 bases between them. Germline lookup yields CDR1 MDHEN and CDR2 SYDVKM. These data come from a study of graft-versus-host responses after intestinal transplantation. Study-wide context: Anti-thymocyte globulin induction preceded two to four years of tacrolimus and steroid maintenance in all recipients.

Profiling relied on immunoSEQ multiplex PCR, and the TCRdb table lists in-frame clones only, not all of them. Among about 89,000 clones, 94% were seen once, and the ten largest hold roughly 0.2%. The material sequenced was unstimulated CD4+ T cells sorted from spleen or lymph node cells, taken before transplant. The sequence derives from a human donor who was the organ donor for an intestinal transplant. V gene TRBV28 combines with J gene TRBJ1-3; the D gene is possibly TRBD1 (5 bases). DNA for the CDR3: TGTGCCAGCGGGGGAGGTGTTATCTCTGGAAACACCATATATTTT. Translation: CASGGGVISGNTIYF.